The 27 T cell receptor beta chains in this list originate from one sample, sequenced in a study of a mutant IDH1 vaccine in newly diagnosed glioma. Assay used: immunoSEQ multiplex PCR; TCRdb lists only in-frame clones, some missing. The table records about 54,000 clones, 70% to 90% of them present only once. The time point denotes: week 5, during vaccination. What each vaccine dose contained was 300 ug of mutant IDH1 20-mer peptide, accompanied by topical imiquimod. Antigen specificity for these receptors is unknown. The material sequenced was PBMCs, taken from a glioma patient whose treatment included an IDH1 peptide vaccine. The source of these receptors is a man aged 25 to 40 with glioma.

The J gene is TRBJ1-3, the V gene TRBV13; D remains ambiguous. The CDR3 covers 14 residues. The germline V gene has CDR1 PRHDT and CDR2 FYEKMQ (reference sequence). V shed 3 bases and J shed 2 bases, with 8 bases lying between them. Written as DNA, the CDR3 is TGTGCCAGCAGCTTTGGGAATACTGGAAACACCATATATTTT. It codes for CASSFGNTGNTIYF.

This clone has a single count. V and J are TRBV13 and TRBJ2-7; the D gene could be TRBD1 or TRBD2 (5 bases each). Germline values: CDR1 PRHDT, CDR2 FYEKMQ (reference sequence). Deletions cut 2 bases from V and 4 bases from J, with 15 bases between. This CDR3 contains 15 residues. In DNA form, the CDR3 reads TGTGCCAGCAGCTTAAGAGGGGCGGGCCAGTACGAGCAGTACTTC. Translated: CASSLRGAGQYEQYF.

This sequence joins TRBV6-6 and TRBJ2-1, with D perhaps being TRBD1 or TRBD2 (5 bases each). This CDR3 has 16 residues. Deletions cut 0 bases from V and 4 bases from J, with 13 bases between. The germline CDR1 and CDR2 sequences are MNHNY and SVGAGI (reference sequence). DNA for the CDR3: TGTGCCAGCAGTTACTCGAGTGGGACCCGATACAATGAGCAGTTCTTC. The encoded protein is CASSYSSGTRYNEQFF.

This chain joins TRBV6-4 and TRBJ2-3, with D perhaps being TRBD1 or TRBD2 (5 bases each). The ends were cut back, 4 bases at V and 0 bases at J, with 5 bases in the middle. This CDR3 region has 13 residues. Germline V lookup: CDR1 MRHNA, CDR2 SNTAGT. The CDR3 loop is CASSGDSTDTQYF. The CDR3 DNA reads TGTGCCAGCAGTGGGGACAGCACAGATACGCAGTATTTT.

This chain uses TRBV7-9 with TRBJ2-3, with a weak D call TRBD1 (6 bases). V was cut by 1 base and J by 0 bases, with 11 bases left in between. The CDR3 sequence is 16 residues long. The V gene's germline CDR1 is SEHNR and CDR2 FQNEAQ (reference sequence). The DNA of the CDR3 is TGTGCCAGCAGCTTAGGAGGACAGCCGAGCACAGATACGCAGTATTTT. It translates to CASSLGGQPSTDTQYF.

This chain links TRBV27 with TRBJ2-3; 7 bases map to TRBD1. Unmatched junction bases numbered 8, after V lost 3 bases and J lost 8 bases. This CDR3 is built from 14 residues. Per the germline V gene, CDR1 is MNHEY and CDR2 is SMNVEV (reference sequence). This chain's CDR3 is CASSFVRGLSTQYF. DNA for the CDR3: TGTGCCAGCAGTTTTGTAAGGGGGCTGAGTACGCAGTATTTT.

V usage is TRBV7-9 and J usage is TRBJ2-4, with 10 bases identical to TRBD1. CDR1 and CDR2 (germline): SEHNR, FQNEAQ (reference sequence). CDR3 length: 15 amino acids. V shed 1 base and J 8 bases; nucleotides not matched to a gene: 5. DNA of the CDR3: TGTGCCAGCAGCTTAGGTGGGACAGGGGTGTACATTCAGTACTTC. It codes for CASSLGGTGVYIQYF.

V is TRBV11-2 and J is TRBJ2-7, with 7 bases lining up with TRBD1. The CDR3 is 17 amino acids. Germline V lookup: CDR1 SGHAT, CDR2 FQNNGV. V dropped 0 bases and J dropped 2; count of bases not matched to a gene: 10. The CDR3, as DNA: TGTGCCAGCAGCTTAGATAGGTTAAAGGGGGCCCCCTACGAGCAGTACTTC. It encodes CASSLDRLKGAPYEQYF.

This clone was seen a single time. CDR3 nucleotides: TGTGCCTGGAGTAGGGGGAAGACAGGTTTTCGCGCAACTAATGAAAAACTGTTTTTT. It encodes CAWSRGKTGFRATNEKLFF. The chain has TRBV30 and TRBJ1-4; possibly TRBD1 for D (6 bases). V was pared by 2 bases and J by 0 bases, with 22 bases between. Germline V gives CDR1 GTSNPN, CDR2 SVGIG (reference sequence). The CDR3 contains 19 residues.

This chain uses TRBV30 with TRBJ2-7, with 8 bases matching TRBD1. Germline V gene data show CDR1 as GTSNPN and CDR2 as SVGIG (reference sequence). Unmatched junction bases numbered 8, after V lost 2 bases and J lost 2 bases. This CDR3 region has 15 residues. CDR3 residues: CAWSLMGQEAYEQYF. CDR3 nucleotide sequence: TGTGCCTGGAGTCTGATGGGACAGGAAGCCTACGAGCAGTACTTC.

The J gene is TRBJ1-5, the V gene TRBV2; TRBD1 matches at 8 bases. V lost 4 bases and J lost 2; bases outside the gene matches: 1. Germline CDR1 is SNHLY and CDR2 is FYNNEI. The CDR3 has 14 residues. CDR3: CASSATGGNQPQHF. CDR3 nucleotide sequence: TGTGCCAGCAGTGCGACAGGGGGCAATCAGCCCCAGCATTTT.

V and J are TRBV28 and TRBJ1-4; the match to TRBD1 covers 7 bases. Germline V gene lookup returns CDR1 MDHEN and CDR2 SYDVKM. The CDR3 sequence is 12 residues long. V shed 6 bases, J shed 8 bases, and the junction held 3 bases outside the gene matches. This chain's CDR3 is CASRVGQEKLFF. The CDR3, as DNA: TGTGCCAGCAGGGTGGGACAGGAAAAACTGTTTTTT.

The V call is TRBV7-7, the J call TRBJ2-3, with 10 positions matching TRBD2. The CDR3 is 15 amino acids. Trimming took 8 bases from V and 1 from J; bases not matched to a gene: 6. CDR1 is SSHAT and CDR2 is FNYEAQ in the germline V gene (reference sequence). The CDR3 nucleotides read TGTGCCAGCTCTCTTCTAGCGGGAGGCACAGATACGCAGTATTTT. Its translation: CASSLLAGGTDTQYF.

The chain employs TRBV7-8 and TRBJ1-4; 9 positions match TRBD1. V was pared by 5 bases and J by 7 bases, with 8 bases of the junction left unmatched. CDR1 and CDR2 from the germline V gene are SGHVS and FQNEAQ. The CDR3 has 15 amino acids. The CDR3 loop reads CASSPGQGQSEKLFF. DNA for the CDR3: TGTGCCAGCAGCCCAGGACAGGGGCAGAGTGAAAAACTGTTTTTT.

The table lists this clone with a few counts. The V gene is TRBV4-1, the J gene TRBJ1-6; possible D gene TRBD1, 5 bases. V was shortened by 3 bases and J by 0 bases, with 21 bases between the two germline ends. This CDR3 comprises 20 residues. Germline-derived CDR1 and CDR2 are MGHRA and YSYEKL. CDR3 sequence: CASSHAGGTSLGSYNSPLHF. CDR3 nucleotide sequence: TGCGCCAGCAGCCATGCTGGAGGGACCTCCTTGGGCTCCTATAATTCACCCCTCCACTTT.

V and J are TRBV6-1 and TRBJ1-4; D uncertain. Per the germline V gene, CDR1 is MNHNS and CDR2 is SASEGT. CDR3 length: 14 residues. V dropped 5 bases and J dropped 4 bases, with 11 bases sitting between them. The DNA for the CDR3 is TGTGCCAGCAGTTTACTGCGAAGTAATGAAAAACTGTTTTTT. Translation gives CASSLLRSNEKLFF.

This clone was seen once. The chain joins TRBV15 to TRBJ2-3; D is uncertain. V lost 1 base and J lost 2, with 10 bases in between. This CDR3 contains 15 residues. CDR1 is LNHNV and CDR2 is YYDKDF in the germline V gene (reference sequence). The CDR3 DNA reads TGTGCCACCAGCAGAGGGGCAGGCTCCACAGATACGCAGTATTTT. Its protein is CATSRGAGSTDTQYF.

This sequence joins TRBV19 and TRBJ2-7; TRBD2 agrees at 8 bases. Germline assignment: CDR1 LNHDA and CDR2 SQIVND (reference sequence). V shed 4 bases and J 2 bases; nucleotides not matched to a gene: 7. The CDR3 is 15 residues long. The CDR3 DNA sequence: TGTGCCAGTAGTACAGCGGGGGCAGGCCCCTACGAGCAGTACTTC. As protein: CASSTAGAGPYEQYF. The full variable domain, in which reference TRBV19 and TRBJ2-7 provide the parts outside the CDR3, is DGGITQSPKYLFRKEGQNVTLSCEQNLNHDAMYWYRQDPGQGLRLIYYSQIVNDFQKGDIAEGYSVSREKKESFPLTVTSAQKNPTAFYLCASSTAGAGPYEQYFGPGTRLTVT.

V is TRBV15 and J is TRBJ2-2; 9 bases are a match to TRBD1. CDR1 is LNHNV, CDR2 YYDKDF, per germline (reference sequence). V dropped 0 bases and J dropped 4; count of bases not matched to a gene: 3. The CDR3 covers 16 residues. This CDR3 is CATSRDGQGFTGELFF. In DNA, the CDR3 is TGTGCCACCAGCAGAGATGGACAGGGGTTCACCGGGGAGCTGTTTTTT. The variable domain in full, completed from reference TRBV15 and TRBJ2-2, reads DAMVIQNPRYQVTQFGKPVTLSCSQTLNHNVMYWYQQKSSQAPKLLFHYYDKDFNNEADTPDNFQSRRPNTSFCFLDIRSPGLGDTAMYLCATSRDGQGFTGELFFGEGSRLTVL.

This rearrangement joins TRBV6-5 to TRBJ1-5; 9 bases are shared with TRBD1. Trimming cost V 6 bases and J 5 bases; bases outside gene matches: 5. Germline CDR1 reads MNHEY; CDR2 reads SVGAGI. This CDR3 spans 14 amino acids. CDR3 DNA sequence: TGTGCCAGCAGCTCGGGACAGGGTCATCAGCCCCAGCATTTT. It is translated as CASSSGQGHQPQHF.

The CDR3 coding sequence is TGTGCCAGCAGTTACTCGACGGGGGAGCAGTTCTTC. Translated: CASSYSTGEQFF. The chain couples TRBV6-5 to TRBJ2-1; weak D call: TRBD2 (5 bases). The V and J ends lost 0 bases and 10 bases respectively, with 7 bases between them. The CDR3 runs 12 residues. CDR1 and CDR2 (germline): MNHEY, SVGAGI.

Points on this clone: The same CDR3 also results from other DNA sequences found in this sample. The V call is TRBV27, the J call TRBJ1-1; D may be TRBD1 (5 bases). Trimming removed 3 bases at V and 1 base at J, with 6 bases between. The CDR3 is made up of 13 amino acids. Germline CDR1 is MNHEY and CDR2 is SMNVEV (reference sequence). The CDR3 bases are TGTGCCAGCAGTTTGAGGGGGAACACTGAAGCTTTCTTT. This codes for CASSLRGNTEAFF.

The chain links TRBV5-4 to TRBJ2-3, with D hard to call. CDR1 is SGHNT and CDR2 is YYREEE in the germline V gene (reference sequence). Trimming pared 4 bases from V and 6 bases from J, leaving 9 bases between. CDR3 size: 12 residues. The CDR3 sequence is CASSPVKDTQYF. CDR3 nucleotides: TGTGCCAGCAGCCCCGTGAAGGATACGCAGTATTTT.

J is TRBJ2-3 and V is TRBV30; the D gene is possibly TRBD2 (6 bases). The CDR3 spans 15 residues. The germline V gene encodes CDR1 GTSNPN and CDR2 SVGIG (reference sequence). V shed 2 bases and J shed 1 base, with 13 bases lying between them. As DNA, the CDR3 is TGTGCCTGGAGTTTCGGGTCGGGGGGCACAGATACGCAGTATTTT. Translating it yields CAWSFGSGGTDTQYF.

In nucleotides, the CDR3 is TGTGCCAGCGCTCCCTCCGAGGGGTCACCCCTCCACTTT. Its translation: CASAPSEGSPLHF. The chain is built from TRBV6-1 and TRBJ1-6; D perhaps matches TRBD1 (5 bases). Trimming left V 8 bases short and J 10 bases short, with 15 bases between. Germline V gene data show CDR1 as MNHNS and CDR2 as SASEGT. This CDR3 spans 13 amino acids.

This clone was observed a few times. The chain combines TRBV5-1 with TRBJ1-1; D is ambiguous. The CDR3 has 14 amino acids. V dropped 1 base and J dropped 0 bases, with 7 bases sitting between them. Germline V gene sequence: CDR1 SGHRS, CDR2 YFSETQ. CDR3 sequence (DNA): TGCGCCAGCAGCTTGTTTCCGATGAACACTGAAGCTTTCTTT. It codes for CASSLFPMNTEAFF.

The gene calls are TRBV14 and TRBJ2-6; TRBD1 agrees at 9 bases. Germline CDR1 SGHDN, CDR2 FVKESK. The CDR3 is made up of 15 amino acids. Trimming cost V 6 bases and J 2 bases; bases outside gene matches: 2. CDR3 in amino acids: CASSHRGPGANVLTF. The CDR3 nucleotides read TGTGCCAGCAGTCACAGGGGGCCTGGGGCCAACGTCCTGACTTTC.